A selection of T cell receptor beta chains follows, all from one sample in a study of blood T cells in healthy people across ages. In TCRdb, the 5' RACE reads were re-called with MiXCR into one record per CDR3 protein. The data contain 600,000 to 650,000 distinct CDR3 sequences, around three fifths of them seen just once; the ten biggest clones take up roughly 34%. The sequenced sample consisted of blood. These receptors were collected from a man aged 55 to 69 in good health. The conserved cysteine and the conserved F or W are not part of the CDR3 here.

cdr3_length j_call v_call cdr3_aa
13 TRBJ1-4 TRBV3-1 ASSQGDGGNEKLF
12 TRBJ2-5 TRBV5-5 ASSTGLDLRPQY
11 TRBJ2-5 TRBV28 ASRDSTKKTQY
12 TRBJ1-2 TRBV20-1 SAQRQVTNYGYT
13 TRBJ2-1 TRBV6-2/TRBV6-3 ASSSPGRSYNEQF
15 TRBJ2-3 TRBV6-2/TRBV6-3 ASSFPTSGASTDTQY
11 TRBJ2-5 TRBV10-3 AISELREETQY
10 TRBJ2-5 TRBV20-1 SARDGSETQY
12 TRBJ2-5 TRBV7-2 ASSLAVAINEQY
10 TRBJ1-1 TRBV12-3/TRBV12-4 ASSRRTGEAF
14 TRBJ2-5 TRBV27 ASSLGSQATQGTQY
14 TRBJ2-1 TRBV5-1 ASSLVGGASYNEQF
12 TRBJ2-1 TRBV7-9 ASSLDGRHNEQF
12 TRBJ2-5 TRBV10-3 AISSLGDLETQY
12 TRBJ1-4 TRBV5-1 ASRADSTNEKLF
13 TRBJ1-4 TRBV20-1 SAKPRQGIVEKLF
15 TRBJ2-1 TRBV3-1 ASSQETRAGSYNEQF
11 TRBJ2-1 TRBV6-4 ASSGDGENEQF
10 TRBJ2-5 TRBV12-1 ASSFGSKTQY
11 TRBJ1-2 TRBV20-1 SASHPGVGGYT
10 TRBJ2-7 TRBV14 ASSQAGITQY
14 TRBJ2-1 TRBV7-9 ASSPPGTSGDNEQF
11 TRBJ1-4 TRBV20-1 SARTGGVEKLF
13 TRBJ2-3 TRBV29-1 SAGEPRVGTDTQY
14 TRBJ2-3 TRBV2 ASSEAGRSSTDTQY
13 TRBJ2-1 TRBV29-1 SVGPGTRGHNEQF
13 TRBJ2-7 TRBV12-5 ASGPPTGQGDEQY
14 TRBJ2-1 TRBV5-1 ASSPQQGSSYNEQF
17 TRBJ2-6 TRBV4-1 ASSQDLAASDSGANVLT
14 TRBJ2-3 TRBV9 ASSAGTGGRTDTQY
11 TRBJ2-7 TRBV7-8 ASSTGGSGEQY
13 TRBJ1-4 TRBV3-1 ASSQGVGAGEKLF
14 TRBJ1-2 TRBV14 ASSPRWDRGNYGYT
11 TRBJ2-6 TRBV20-1 SASRDGANVLT
12 TRBJ2-5 TRBV24-1 ATSDTVGDGTQY
13 TRBJ2-5 TRBV7-6 ASSPTGAGGETQY
13 TRBJ2-7 TRBV7-8 ASSSGTKEHYEQY
13 TRBJ2-4 TRBV4-1 ASSRGTGQENIQY
14 TRBJ2-7 TRBV9 ASSVAGTGGPYEQY
12 TRBJ2-7 TRBV7-8 ASSPGDRAYEQY
12 NA TRBV4-1 ASSQGLGGGTQY
10 TRBJ2-5 TRBV2 ASSVMRETQY
9 TRBJ2-1 TRBV29-1 SVSSGNEQF
12 TRBJ2-4 TRBV6-2/TRBV6-3 ASSNSGAKNIQY
15 TRBJ1-6 TRBV18 ASSPGGTGRSNSPLH
11 TRBJ2-5 TRBV7-2 ASSPRVRETQY
12 TRBJ2-7 TRBV5-6 ASSFEGISYEQY
13 TRBJ1-5 TRBV6-1 ASSGPGQGSQPQH
11 TRBJ2-1 TRBV12-3/TRBV12-4 ASSRGSYNEQF
13 TRBJ2-5 TRBV5-1 ASRTSADPQETQY
17 TRBJ1-4 TRBV7-8 ASSSSPTGPRGANEKLF
13 TRBJ2-3 TRBV5-1 ASSLADREGDTQY